Sequencing of this TCR beta chain was carried out in a study of blood T cell repertoires in COVID-19 (dated by TCRdb to about 2020). At the level of the whole study: Collaborator samples came from the United States, Italy and Spain and covered acute and convalescent phases of COVID-19. The repertoires were released in a freely available public database meant as a resource for research on the immune response to SARS-CoV-2. Sample metadata almost always included a de-identified subject ID, COVID-19 status, age in years and sex. The material from the prospective study consisted of cDNA or gDNA derived from T cells, B-cell-depleted T cells, or PBMCs. Samples were obtained from the ongoing ImmuneRACE study (first 160 participants) and from about 1,300 subjects provided by 6 global collaborators. The dataset comprised deeply sampled blood TCRbeta repertoires from subjects exposed to, actively infected with, or recovered from COVID-19. Where HLA class I and class II types were available, the types were taken from metadata supplied by the sample provider, not from assay-based typing. The research as a whole found: How much clinical and demographic metadata was included differed by source and by participant, and the metadata was provided uncurated.

In the case of this clone: Its antigen target is currently unknown. The input lacks base qualities; no much larger clone sits a single base away.

A second Seattle source provided samples from volunteer blood donors who had recovered from COVID-19. Collaborating institutions collected whole blood in K2EDTA tubes following their own protocols. Collaborator samples were shipped for TCRbeta analysis as frozen whole blood, isolated PBMCs, or DNA extracted from either sample type. The immunoSEQ Assay, a bias-controlled multiplex PCR, was used to amplify TCRbeta CDR3 regions from genomic DNA. Regarding the original processing steps: Within the assay, amplification of reference gene primers was used to estimate how many nucleated cells each sample contained. To quantify the absolute abundance of each unique TCRbeta CDR3 rearrangement, sequence reads were collapsed and filtered. Productive Simpson clonality was computed per sample as the square root of Simpson's diversity index over productive rearrangements. Entries here come from immuneACCESS through TCRdb and include only in-frame sequences with V and J called. Some clones fail to appear in such tables; in the studies checked, an unresolved V gene covers under half of the shortfall, and the cause of the remainder is unknown. Clone size and V and J calls were adopted from that table, with D and trimming inferred from the DNA. This sample has approximately 300,000 clones in its table, and roughly nine tenths of those were observed once. About 2.2% of the sample rests with the top ten.

The germline V gene encodes CDR1 MNHEY and CDR2 SVGAGI. From the cysteine up to the phenylalanine, the CDR3 has a length of 14 residues. Only CDR3 DNA is held: 42 bases, read in frame from base 1. After removal of 0 bases from V and 9 bases from J, the junction retains 5 bases not matched to a gene. The clonotype was recovered from a woman between 45 and 65 years old who had recovered from COVID-19. The rearrangement combines TRBV6-5 with TRBJ1-1, and 9 junctional nucleotides match TRBD1. The sequenced sample was peripheral blood. The CDR3 region reads CASSYSTGGGQAFF. The bases are TGTGCCAGCAGTTACTCGACAGGGGGGGGCCAAGCTTTCTTT.